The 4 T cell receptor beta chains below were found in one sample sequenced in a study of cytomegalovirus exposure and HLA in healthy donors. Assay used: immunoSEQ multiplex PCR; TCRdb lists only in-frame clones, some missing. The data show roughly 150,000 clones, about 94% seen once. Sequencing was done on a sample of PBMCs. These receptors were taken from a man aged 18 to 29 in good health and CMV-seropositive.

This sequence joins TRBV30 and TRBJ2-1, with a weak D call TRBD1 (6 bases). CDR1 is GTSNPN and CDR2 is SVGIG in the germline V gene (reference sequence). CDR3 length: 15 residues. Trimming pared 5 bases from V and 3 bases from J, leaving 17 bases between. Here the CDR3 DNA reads TGTGCCTGGTCTCCAGGGGCCGCCAACTACAATGAGCAGTTCTTC. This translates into CAWSPGAANYNEQFF.

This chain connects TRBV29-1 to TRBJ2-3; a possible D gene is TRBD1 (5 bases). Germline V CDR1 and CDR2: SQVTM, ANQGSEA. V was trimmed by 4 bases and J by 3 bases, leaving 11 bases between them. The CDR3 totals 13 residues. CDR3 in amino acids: CSVGAGKTDTQYF. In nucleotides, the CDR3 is TGCAGCGTTGGGGCAGGGAAAACAGATACGCAGTATTTT.

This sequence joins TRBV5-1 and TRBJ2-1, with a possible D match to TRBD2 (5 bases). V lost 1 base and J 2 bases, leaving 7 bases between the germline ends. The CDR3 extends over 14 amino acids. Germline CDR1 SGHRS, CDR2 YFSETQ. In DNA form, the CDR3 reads TGCGCCAGCAGCTTGTCCGGGGCCTACAATGAGCAGTTCTTC. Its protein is CASSLSGAYNEQFF.

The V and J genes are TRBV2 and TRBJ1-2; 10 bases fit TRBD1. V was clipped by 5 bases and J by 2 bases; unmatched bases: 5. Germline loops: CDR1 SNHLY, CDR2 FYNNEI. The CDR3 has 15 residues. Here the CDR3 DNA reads TGTGCCAGCAGTAAGGACAGGGGGATAAACTATGGCTACACCTTC. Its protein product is CASSKDRGINYGYTF.